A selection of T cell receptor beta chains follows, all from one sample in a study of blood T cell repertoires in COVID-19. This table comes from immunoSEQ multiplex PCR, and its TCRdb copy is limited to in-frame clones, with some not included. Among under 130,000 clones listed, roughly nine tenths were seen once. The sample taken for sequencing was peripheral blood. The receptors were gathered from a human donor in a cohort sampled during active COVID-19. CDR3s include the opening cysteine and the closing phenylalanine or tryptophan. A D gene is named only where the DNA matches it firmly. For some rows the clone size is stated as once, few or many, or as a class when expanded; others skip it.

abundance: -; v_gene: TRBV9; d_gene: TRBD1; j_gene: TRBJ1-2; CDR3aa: CASSAGTGHGYTF; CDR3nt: TGTGCCAGCAGCGCCGGGACAGGACATGGCTACACCTTC
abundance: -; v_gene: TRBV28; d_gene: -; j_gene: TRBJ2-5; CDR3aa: CASSLSRGQETQYF; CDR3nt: TGTGCCAGCAGTTTAAGTAGGGGGCAAGAGACCCAGTACTTC
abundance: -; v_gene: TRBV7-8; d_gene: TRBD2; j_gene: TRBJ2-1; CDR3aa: CASSPRLAGYNEQFF; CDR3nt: TGTGCCAGCAGCCCCAGACTAGCGGGGTACAATGAGCAGTTCTTC
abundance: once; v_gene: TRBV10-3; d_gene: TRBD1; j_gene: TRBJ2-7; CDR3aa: CAIKETGGAKAYEQYF; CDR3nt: TGTGCCATCAAGGAGACAGGGGGCGCGAAGGCCTACGAGCAGTACTTC
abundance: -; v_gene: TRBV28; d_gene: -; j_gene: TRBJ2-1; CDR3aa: CASKLGSYNEQFF; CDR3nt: TGTGCCAGCAAACTAGGGAGCTACAATGAGCAGTTCTTC
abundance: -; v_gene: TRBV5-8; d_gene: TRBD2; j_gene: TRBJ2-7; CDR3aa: CASSLYEGGEQYF; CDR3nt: TGTGCCAGCAGCTTGTACGAGGGAGGGGAGCAGTACTTC
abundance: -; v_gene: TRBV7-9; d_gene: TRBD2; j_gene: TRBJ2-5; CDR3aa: CASSSSGSSETQYF; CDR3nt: TGTGCCAGCAGCTCTAGCGGGAGTTCGGAGACCCAGTACTTC
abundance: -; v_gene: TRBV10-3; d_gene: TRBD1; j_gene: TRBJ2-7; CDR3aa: CAIRYTRDRVAYEQYF; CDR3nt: TGTGCCATCAGATACACCCGGGACAGGGTGGCCTACGAGCAGTACTTC
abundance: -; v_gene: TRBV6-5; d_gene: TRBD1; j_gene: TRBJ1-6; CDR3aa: CASNSDRGLTSPLHF; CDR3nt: TGTGCCAGCAACTCCGACAGGGGATTGACCTCACCCCTCCACTTT
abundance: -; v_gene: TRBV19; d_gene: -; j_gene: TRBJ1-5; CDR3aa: CASSILFSLGLNQPQHF; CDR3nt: TGTGCCAGTAGTATTTTATTTTCACTCGGGTTAAATCAGCCCCAGCATTTT
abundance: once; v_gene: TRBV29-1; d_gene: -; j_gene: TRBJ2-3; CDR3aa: CSVEDGQPFSTDTQYF; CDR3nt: TGCAGCGTTGAAGATGGGCAGCCATTCAGCACAGATACGCAGTATTTT
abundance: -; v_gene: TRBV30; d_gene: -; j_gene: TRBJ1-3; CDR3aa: CAWRNGRGGNTIYF; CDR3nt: TGTGCCTGGAGAAACGGCCGCGGTGGAAACACCATATATTTT
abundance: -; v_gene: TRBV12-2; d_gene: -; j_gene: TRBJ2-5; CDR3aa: CASRYGTSGGETQYF; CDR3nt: TGTGCAAGTCGCTACGGGACTAGCGGGGGGGAGACCCAGTACTTC
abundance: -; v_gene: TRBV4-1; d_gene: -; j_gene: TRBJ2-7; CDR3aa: CASSQDLREQYF; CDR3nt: TGCGCCAGCAGCCAAGATCTGCGCGAGCAGTACTTC
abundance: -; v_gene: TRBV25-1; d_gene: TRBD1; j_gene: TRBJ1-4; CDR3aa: CASSEYGTGNEKLFF; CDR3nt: TGTGCCAGCAGTGAATACGGGACAGGAAATGAAAAACTGTTTTTT
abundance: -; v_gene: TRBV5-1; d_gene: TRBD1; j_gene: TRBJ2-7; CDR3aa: CARLSGQDHEQYF; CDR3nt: TGCGCCAGACTAAGCGGACAGGACCACGAGCAGTACTTC
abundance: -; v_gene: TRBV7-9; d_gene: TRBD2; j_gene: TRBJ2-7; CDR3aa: CASSSSGRVYEQYF; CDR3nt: TGTGCCAGCAGCAGTAGCGGGAGGGTCTACGAGCAGTACTTC
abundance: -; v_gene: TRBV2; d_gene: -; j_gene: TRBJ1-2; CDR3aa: CASTQDRLDRYGYTF; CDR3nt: TGTGCCAGCACCCAAGACAGGCTCGACCGCTATGGCTACACCTTC
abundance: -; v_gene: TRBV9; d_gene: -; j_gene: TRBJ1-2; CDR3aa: CASSIGGGANYGYTF; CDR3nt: TGTGCCAGCAGCATCGGTGGAGGAGCTAACTATGGCTACACCTTC
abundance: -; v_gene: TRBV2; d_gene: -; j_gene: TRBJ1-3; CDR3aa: CASRGGRSSGNTIYF; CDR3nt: TGTGCCAGCAGGGGGGGACGGAGCTCTGGAAACACCATATATTTT
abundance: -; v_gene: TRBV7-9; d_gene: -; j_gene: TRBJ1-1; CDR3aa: CASSLDRRNTEAFF; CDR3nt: TGTGCCAGCAGCTTAGACCGGAGGAACACTGAAGCTTTCTTT
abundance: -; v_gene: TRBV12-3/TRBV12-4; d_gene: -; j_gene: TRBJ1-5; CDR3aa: CASSLQWNQPQHF; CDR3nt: TGTGCCAGCAGTCTACAGTGGAATCAGCCCCAGCATTTT
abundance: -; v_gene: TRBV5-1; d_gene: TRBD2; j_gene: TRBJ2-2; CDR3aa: CASRWSGGQTGELFF; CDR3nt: TGCGCCAGCAGATGGAGCGGGGGCCAGACCGGGGAGCTGTTTTTT
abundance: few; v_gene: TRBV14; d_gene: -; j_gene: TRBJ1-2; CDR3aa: CASSQGANYGYTF; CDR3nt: TGTGCCAGCAGCCAAGGGGCAAACTATGGCTACACCTTC
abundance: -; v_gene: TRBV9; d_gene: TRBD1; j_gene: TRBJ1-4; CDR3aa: CASSVGETGGDEKLFF; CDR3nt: TGTGCCAGCAGCGTAGGAGAGACAGGGGGCGATGAAAAACTGTTTTTT
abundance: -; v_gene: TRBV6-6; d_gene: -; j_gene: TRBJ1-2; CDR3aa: CASSFTGGAGYGYTF; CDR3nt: TGTGCCAGCAGTTTCACGGGGGGGGCCGGCTATGGCTACACCTTC
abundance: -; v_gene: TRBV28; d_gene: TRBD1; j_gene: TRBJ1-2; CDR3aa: CASRAGTVGYTF; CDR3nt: TGTGCCAGCCGAGCCGGGACAGTTGGCTACACCTTC
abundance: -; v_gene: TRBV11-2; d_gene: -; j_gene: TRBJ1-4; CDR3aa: CASSLNGAMGEKLFF; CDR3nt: TGTGCCAGCAGCTTAAATGGGGCCATGGGCGAAAAACTGTTTTTT
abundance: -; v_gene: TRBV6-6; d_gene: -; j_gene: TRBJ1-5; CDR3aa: CASSFPNQPQHF; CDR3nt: TGTGCCAGCAGTTTTCCTAATCAGCCCCAGCATTTT
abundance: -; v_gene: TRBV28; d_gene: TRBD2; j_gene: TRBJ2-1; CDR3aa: CASEGLPNEQFF; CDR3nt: TGTGCCAGCGAGGGACTACCCAATGAGCAGTTCTTC
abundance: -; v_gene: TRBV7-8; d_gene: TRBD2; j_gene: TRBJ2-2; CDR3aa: CASSAGLAGVTGELFF; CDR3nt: TGTGCCAGCAGCGCCGGACTAGCGGGAGTCACCGGGGAGCTGTTTTTT